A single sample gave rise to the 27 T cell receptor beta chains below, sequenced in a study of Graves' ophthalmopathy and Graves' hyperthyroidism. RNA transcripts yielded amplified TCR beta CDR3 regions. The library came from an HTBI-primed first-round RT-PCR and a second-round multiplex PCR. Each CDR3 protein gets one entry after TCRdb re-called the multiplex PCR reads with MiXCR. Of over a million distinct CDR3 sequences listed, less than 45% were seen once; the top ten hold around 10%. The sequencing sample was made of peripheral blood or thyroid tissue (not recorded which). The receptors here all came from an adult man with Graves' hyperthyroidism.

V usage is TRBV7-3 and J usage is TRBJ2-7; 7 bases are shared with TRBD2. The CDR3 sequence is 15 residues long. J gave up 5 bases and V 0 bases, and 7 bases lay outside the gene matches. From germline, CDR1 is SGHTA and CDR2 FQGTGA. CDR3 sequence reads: CASSLTTGLLHEQYF. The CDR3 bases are TGTGCCAGCAGCTTAACTACGGGACTACTCCACGAGCAGTACTTC.

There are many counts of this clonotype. The CDR3 nucleotides read TGTGCCAGCAGTGAACGGGACGGCTCCTACGAGCAGTACTTC. Amino acids: CASSERDGSYEQYF. The V gene is TRBV6-1, the J gene TRBJ2-7; D assignment may be TRBD1 or TRBD2 (5 bases each). Germline values: CDR1 MNHNS, CDR2 SASEGT. V was shortened by 2 bases and J by 0 bases, with 8 bases between the two germline ends. This CDR3 has 14 residues.

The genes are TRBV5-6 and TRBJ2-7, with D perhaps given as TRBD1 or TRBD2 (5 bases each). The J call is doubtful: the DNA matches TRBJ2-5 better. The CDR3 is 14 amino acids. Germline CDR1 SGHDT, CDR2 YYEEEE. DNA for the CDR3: TGTGCCAGCGGACTGGGACGGATTAGGGAGACCCAGTACTTC. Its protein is CASGLGRIRETQYF.

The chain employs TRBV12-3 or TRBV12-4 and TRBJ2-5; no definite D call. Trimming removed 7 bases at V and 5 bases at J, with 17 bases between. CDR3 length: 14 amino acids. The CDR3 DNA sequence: TGTGCCAGCACCCCGGATGTCATTGGGGAGACCCAGTACTTC. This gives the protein CASTPDVIGETQYF.

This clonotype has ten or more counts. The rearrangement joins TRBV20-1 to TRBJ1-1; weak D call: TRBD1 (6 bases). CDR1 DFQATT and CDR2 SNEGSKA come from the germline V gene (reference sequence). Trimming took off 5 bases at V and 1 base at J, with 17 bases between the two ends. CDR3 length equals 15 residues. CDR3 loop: CSALGQNGPNTEAFF. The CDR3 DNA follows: TGCAGTGCTTTAGGACAGAACGGACCGAACACTGAAGCTTTCTTT.

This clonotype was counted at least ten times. The DNA for the CDR3 is TGCGCCAGCAGCTTGGTATTGAACACTGAAGCTTTCTTT. Protein product: CASSLVLNTEAFF. The chain is built from TRBV5-1 and TRBJ1-1; no clear D gene. Germline assignment: CDR1 SGHRS and CDR2 YFSETQ. V was clipped by 0 bases and J by 0 bases, with 3 bases between them. CDR3 size: 13 residues.

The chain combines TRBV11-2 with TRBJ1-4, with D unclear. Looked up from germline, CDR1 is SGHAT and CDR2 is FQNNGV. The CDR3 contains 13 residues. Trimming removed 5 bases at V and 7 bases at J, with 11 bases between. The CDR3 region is CASSPLRGEKLFF. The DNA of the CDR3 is TGTGCCAGCAGCCCGTTGCGGGGTGAAAAACTGTTTTTT.

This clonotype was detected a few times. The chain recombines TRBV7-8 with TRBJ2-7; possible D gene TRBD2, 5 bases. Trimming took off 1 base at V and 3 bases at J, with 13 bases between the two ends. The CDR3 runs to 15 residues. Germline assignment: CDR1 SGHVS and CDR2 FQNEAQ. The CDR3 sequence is CASSLEGFSVYEQYF. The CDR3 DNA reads TGTGCCAGCAGCTTAGAAGGTTTTAGCGTCTACGAGCAGTACTTC.

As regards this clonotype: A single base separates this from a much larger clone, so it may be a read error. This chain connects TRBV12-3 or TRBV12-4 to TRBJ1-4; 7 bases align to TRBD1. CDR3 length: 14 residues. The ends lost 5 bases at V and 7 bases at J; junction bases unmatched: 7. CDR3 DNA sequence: TGTGCCAGCAGTCAAGAGGGGGCGCCTGAAAAACTGTTTTTT. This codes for CASSQEGAPEKLFF.

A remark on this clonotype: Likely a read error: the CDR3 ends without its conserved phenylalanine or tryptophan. The CDR3 is CASSQTSNQPQHL. CDR3 DNA: TGCGCCAGCAGCCAAACAAGCAATCAGCCCCAGCATCTT. The chain has TRBV4-3 and TRBJ1-5; the D is unclear. Germline assignment: CDR1 LGHNA and CDR2 YSLEER. The CDR3 is 13 residues long. V lost 2 bases and J lost 1, with 3 bases in between.

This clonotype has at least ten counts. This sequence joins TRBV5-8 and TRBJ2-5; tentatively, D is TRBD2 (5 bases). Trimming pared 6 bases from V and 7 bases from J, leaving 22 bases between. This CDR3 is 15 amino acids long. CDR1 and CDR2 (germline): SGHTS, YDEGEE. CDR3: CASTRPLPGSGTQYF. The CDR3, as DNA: TGTGCCAGCACCCGACCCTTACCGGGGTCAGGGACCCAGTACTTC.

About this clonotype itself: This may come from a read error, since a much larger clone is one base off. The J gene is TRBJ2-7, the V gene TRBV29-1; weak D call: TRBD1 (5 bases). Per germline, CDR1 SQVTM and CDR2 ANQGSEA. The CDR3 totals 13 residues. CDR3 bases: TGCAGCGTTGAAGAAGGTCAGGGTAACGAGCAGTGCTTC. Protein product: CSVEEGQGNEQCF.

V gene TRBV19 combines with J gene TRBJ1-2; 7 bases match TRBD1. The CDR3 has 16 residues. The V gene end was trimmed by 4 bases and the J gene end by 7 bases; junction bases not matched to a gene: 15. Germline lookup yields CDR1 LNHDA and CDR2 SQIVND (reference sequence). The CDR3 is CASSTRHSTGLAGYTF. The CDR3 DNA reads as TGTGCCAGTAGTACCCGACATTCGACAGGGCTGGCTGGCTACACCTTC.

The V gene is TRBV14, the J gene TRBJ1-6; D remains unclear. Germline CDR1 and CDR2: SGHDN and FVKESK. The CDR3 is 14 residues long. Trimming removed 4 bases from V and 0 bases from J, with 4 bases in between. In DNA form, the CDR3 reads TGTGCCAGCAGCCCTTACTCCTATAATTCACCCCTCCACTTT. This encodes CASSPYSYNSPLHF.

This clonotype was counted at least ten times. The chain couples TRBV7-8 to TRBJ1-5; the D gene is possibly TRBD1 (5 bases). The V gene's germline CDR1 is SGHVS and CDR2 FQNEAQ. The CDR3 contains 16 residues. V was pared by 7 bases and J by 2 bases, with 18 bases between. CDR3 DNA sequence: TGTGCCAGCACCCAACGCCCGGGGGATGGCAATCAGCCCCAGCATTTT. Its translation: CASTQRPGDGNQPQHF.

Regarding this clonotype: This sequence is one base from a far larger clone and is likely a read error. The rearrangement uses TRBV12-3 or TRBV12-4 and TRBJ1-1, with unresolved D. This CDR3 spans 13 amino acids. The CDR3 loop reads CASSLSMNTESFF. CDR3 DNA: TGTGCCAGCAGTTTAAGCATGAACACTGAATCTTTCTTT.

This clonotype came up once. The CDR3 sequence: CASSPQGAGRGYTF. The DNA of the CDR3 is TGTGCCAGCAGTCCCCAGGGGGCGGGCCGTGGCTACACCTTC. V and J are TRBV12-3 or TRBV12-4 and TRBJ1-2; TRBD1 agrees at 8 bases. J lost 7 bases, V lost 5 bases, and 9 bases had no gene match. This CDR3 is built from 14 residues.

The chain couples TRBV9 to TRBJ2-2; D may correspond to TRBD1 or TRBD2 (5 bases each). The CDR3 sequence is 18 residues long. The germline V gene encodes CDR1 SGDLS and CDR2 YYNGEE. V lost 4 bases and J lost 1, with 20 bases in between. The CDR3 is CASSQPRGRGLNTGELFF. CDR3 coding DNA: TGTGCCAGCAGCCAGCCCCGGGGTAGGGGATTGAACACCGGGGAGCTGTTTTTT.

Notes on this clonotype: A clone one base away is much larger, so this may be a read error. The CDR3 DNA follows: TGTGCCAGCAGTGGGCTTAGAACCTTCTCCGACGAGCAGTACTTC. Its protein product is CASSGLRTFSDEQYF. The chain links TRBV2 to TRBJ2-7; D remains unclear. The CDR3 consists of 15 residues. CDR1 is SNHLY, CDR2 FYNNEI, per germline.

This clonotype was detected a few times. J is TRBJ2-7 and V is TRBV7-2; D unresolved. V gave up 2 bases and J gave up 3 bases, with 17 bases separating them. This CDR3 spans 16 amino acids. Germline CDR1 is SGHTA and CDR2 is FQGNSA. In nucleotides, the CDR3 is TGTGCCAGCAGCTTAAATTCGCCGGCGCACTACTACGAGCAGTACTTC. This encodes CASSLNSPAHYYEQYF.

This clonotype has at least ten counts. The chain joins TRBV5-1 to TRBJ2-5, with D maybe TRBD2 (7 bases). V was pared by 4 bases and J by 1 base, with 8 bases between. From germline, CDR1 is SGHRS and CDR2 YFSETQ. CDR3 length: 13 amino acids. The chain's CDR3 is CASSGGAQETQYF. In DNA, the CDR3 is TGCGCCAGCAGCGGGGGGGCCCAAGAGACCCAGTACTTC.

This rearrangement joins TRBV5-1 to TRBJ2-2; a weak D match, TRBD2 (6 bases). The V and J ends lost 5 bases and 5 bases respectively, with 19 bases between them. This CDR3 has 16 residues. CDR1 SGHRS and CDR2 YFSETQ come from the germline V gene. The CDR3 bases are TGCGCCAGCAGGCCGCCACGGGGACGGGGGACCGGGGAGCTGTTTTTT. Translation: CASRPPRGRGTGELFF.

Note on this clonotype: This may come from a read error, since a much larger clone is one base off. This chain's CDR3 is CASRTGRHTEASF. DNA for the CDR3: TGTGCCAGCCGGACGGGTAGGCACACTGAAGCTTCCTTT. The chain combines TRBV9 with TRBJ1-1; D remains ambiguous. Germline assignment: CDR1 SGDLS and CDR2 YYNGEE. The CDR3 covers 13 residues.

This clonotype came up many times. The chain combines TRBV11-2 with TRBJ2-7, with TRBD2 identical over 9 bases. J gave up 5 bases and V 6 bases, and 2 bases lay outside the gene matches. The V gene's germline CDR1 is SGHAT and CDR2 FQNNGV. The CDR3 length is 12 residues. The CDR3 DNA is TGTGCCAGCAGAATAGCGGGAGACGAGCAGTACTTC. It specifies CASRIAGDEQYF.

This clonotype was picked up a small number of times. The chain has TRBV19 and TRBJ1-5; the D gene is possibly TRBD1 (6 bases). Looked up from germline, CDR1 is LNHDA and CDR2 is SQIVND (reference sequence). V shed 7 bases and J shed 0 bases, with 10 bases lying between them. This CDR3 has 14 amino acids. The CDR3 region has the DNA TGTGCCAGTAAGGACAGATATAGCAATCAGCCCCAGCATTTT. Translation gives CASKDRYSNQPQHF.

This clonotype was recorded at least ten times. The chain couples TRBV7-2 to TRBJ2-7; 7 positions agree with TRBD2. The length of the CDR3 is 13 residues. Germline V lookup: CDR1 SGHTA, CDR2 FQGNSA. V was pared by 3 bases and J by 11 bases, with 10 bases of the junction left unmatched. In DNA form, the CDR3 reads TGTGCCAGCAGCTTTACTACGGGAGGTAGGGAGTACTTC. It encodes CASSFTTGGREYF.

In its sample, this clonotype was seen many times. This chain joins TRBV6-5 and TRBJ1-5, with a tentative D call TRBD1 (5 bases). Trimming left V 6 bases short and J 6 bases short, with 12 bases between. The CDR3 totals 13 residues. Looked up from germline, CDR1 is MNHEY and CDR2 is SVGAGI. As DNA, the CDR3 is TGTGCCAGCAGGCCCAATGGGGGTCAGCCCCAGCATTTT. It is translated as CASRPNGGQPQHF.